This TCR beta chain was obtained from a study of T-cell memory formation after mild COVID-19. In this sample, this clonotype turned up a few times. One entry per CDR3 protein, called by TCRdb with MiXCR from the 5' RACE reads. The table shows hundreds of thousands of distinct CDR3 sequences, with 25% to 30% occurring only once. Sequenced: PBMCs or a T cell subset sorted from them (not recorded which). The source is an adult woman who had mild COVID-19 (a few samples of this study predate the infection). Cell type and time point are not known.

The CDR3 DNA follows: TGTGCCAGCAGCTTGATCCCAGGGGCGAACACCGGGGAGCTGTTTTTT. This gives the protein CASSLIPGANTGELFF. This rearrangement joins TRBV5-5 to TRBJ2-2; weak D call: TRBD1 (6 bases). V lost 1 base, J lost 0 bases, and 10 bases lay in between. This CDR3 has 16 amino acids. Germline CDR1 SGHKS, CDR2 YYEKEE (reference sequence).